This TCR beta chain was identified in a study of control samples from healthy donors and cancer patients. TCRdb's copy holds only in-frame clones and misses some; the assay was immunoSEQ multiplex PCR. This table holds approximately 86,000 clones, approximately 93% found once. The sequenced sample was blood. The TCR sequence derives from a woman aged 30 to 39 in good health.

CDR3 coding DNA: TGCGCCAGCAGCCTAACGACGGCTAACTATGGCTACACCTTC. Translated: CASSLTTANYGYTF. The rearrangement links TRBV5-1 to TRBJ1-2; the D is unclear. Trimming shortened V by 4 bases and J by 0 bases, and 10 bases separated the two germline ends. The germline gives CDR1 SGHRS, CDR2 YFSETQ. The CDR3 consists of 14 residues.